The present TCR beta chain was sequenced within a study of T-cell memory formation after mild COVID-19. Background on the study: Clustering of TCRs was largely donor specific.

The CDR3 has 12 residues. Germline V gene lookup returns CDR1 MNHNS and CDR2 SASEGT. Trimming shortened V by 4 bases and J by 11 bases, and 12 bases separated the two germline ends. Constant-segment primers and 5'RACE yielded cDNA libraries for TCR alpha and TCR beta, each carrying sample barcodes and UMIs. TCRdb called the 5' RACE reads again in MiXCR, with one record for every CDR3 protein. The sample yields hundreds of thousands of distinct CDR3 sequences, roughly 18% seen once. The sample was PBMCs or a T cell subset sorted from them (not recorded which). The source is an adult woman who had mild COVID-19 (a few samples of this study predate the infection). Cell type and time point are not known. This rearrangement joins TRBV6-1 to TRBJ2-1; the D is unclear. The CDR3 DNA is TGTGCCAGCAGTGTCTCTGGACGGCAGCAGTTCTTC. The encoded protein is CASSVSGRQQFF.